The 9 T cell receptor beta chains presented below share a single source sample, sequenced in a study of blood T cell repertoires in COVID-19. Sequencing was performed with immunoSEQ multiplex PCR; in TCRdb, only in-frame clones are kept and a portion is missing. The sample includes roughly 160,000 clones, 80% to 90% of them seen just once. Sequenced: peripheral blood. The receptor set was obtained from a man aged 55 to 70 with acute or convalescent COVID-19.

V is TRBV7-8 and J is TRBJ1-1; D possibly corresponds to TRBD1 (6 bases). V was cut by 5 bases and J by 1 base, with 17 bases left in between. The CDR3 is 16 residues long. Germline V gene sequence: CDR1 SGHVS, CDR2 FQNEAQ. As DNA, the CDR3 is TGTGCCAGCAGCCCTAACAGGGTCCGAACGAACACTGAAGCTTTCTTT. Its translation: CASSPNRVRTNTEAFF.

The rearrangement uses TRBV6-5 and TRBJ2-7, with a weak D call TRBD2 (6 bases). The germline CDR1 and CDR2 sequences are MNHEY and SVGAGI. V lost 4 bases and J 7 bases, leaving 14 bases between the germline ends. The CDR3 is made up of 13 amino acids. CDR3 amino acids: CASSLLDRGEQYF. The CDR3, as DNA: TGTGCCAGCAGTTTATTGGACCGGGGGGAGCAGTACTTC.

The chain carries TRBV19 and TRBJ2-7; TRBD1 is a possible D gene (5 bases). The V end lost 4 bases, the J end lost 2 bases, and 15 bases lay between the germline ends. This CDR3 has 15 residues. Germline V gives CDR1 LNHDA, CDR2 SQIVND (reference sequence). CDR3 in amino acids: CASSKGPTAPYEQYF. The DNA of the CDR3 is TGTGCCAGTAGTAAAGGCCCGACAGCCCCCTACGAGCAGTACTTC.

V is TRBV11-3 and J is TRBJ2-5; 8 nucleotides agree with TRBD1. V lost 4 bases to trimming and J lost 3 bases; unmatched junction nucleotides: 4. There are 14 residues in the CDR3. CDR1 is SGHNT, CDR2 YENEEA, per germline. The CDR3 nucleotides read TGTGCCAGCAGCTCAGGACAGGGCGAAGAGACCCAGTACTTC. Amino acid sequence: CASSSGQGEETQYF. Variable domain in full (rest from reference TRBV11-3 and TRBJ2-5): EAGVVQSPRYKIIEKKQPVAFWCNPISGHNTLYWYLQNLGQGPELLIRYENEEAVDDSQLPKDRFSAERLKGVDSTLKIQPAELGDSAVYLCASSSGQGEETQYFGPGTRLLVL.

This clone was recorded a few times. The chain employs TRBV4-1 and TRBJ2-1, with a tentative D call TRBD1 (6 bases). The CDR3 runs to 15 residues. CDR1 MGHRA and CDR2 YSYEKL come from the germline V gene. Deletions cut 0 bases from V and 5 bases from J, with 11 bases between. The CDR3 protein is CASSQEGTRDNEQFF. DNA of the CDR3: TGCGCCAGCAGCCAAGAGGGGACAAGGGACAATGAGCAGTTCTTC.

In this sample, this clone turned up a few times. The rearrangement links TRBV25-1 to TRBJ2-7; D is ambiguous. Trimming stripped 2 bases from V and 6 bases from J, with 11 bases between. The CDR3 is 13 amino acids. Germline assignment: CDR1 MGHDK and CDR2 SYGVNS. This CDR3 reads CASSETQRLEQYF. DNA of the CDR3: TGTGCCAGCAGTGAAACCCAGAGGCTCGAGCAGTACTTC.

The CDR3 reads CASSHLRDRSYQPQHF. The CDR3 DNA reads as TGTGCCAGCAGCCACCTCCGGGACAGGAGCTATCAGCCCCAGCATTTT. The genes are TRBV28 and TRBJ1-5; 8 bases are a match to TRBD1. Unmatched junction bases numbered 12, after V lost 6 bases and J lost 5 bases. The CDR3 is 16 amino acids. In germline, CDR1 is MDHEN, CDR2 SYDVKM.

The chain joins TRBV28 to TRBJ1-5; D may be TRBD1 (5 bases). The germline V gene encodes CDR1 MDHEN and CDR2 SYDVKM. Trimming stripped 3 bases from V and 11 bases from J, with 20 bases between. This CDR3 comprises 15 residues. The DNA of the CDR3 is TGTGCCAGCAGTTTGGGAGGGGCCAGGGATCCGACCCAGCATTTT. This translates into CASSLGGARDPTQHF.

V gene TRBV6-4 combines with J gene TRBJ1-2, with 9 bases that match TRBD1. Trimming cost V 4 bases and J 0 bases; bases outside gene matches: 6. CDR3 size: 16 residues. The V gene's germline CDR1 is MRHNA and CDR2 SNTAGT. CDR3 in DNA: TGTGCCAGCAGTGCGCCGGGACAGGGTCCTAACTATGGCTACACCTTC. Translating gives CASSAPGQGPNYGYTF.